These 25 T cell receptor beta chains were all obtained from the same sample, sequenced in a study of metastatic and nonmetastatic thyroid tumors. Through MiXCR, TCRdb re-clonotyped the PCR reads. The sample includes roughly 30,000 clones, under 14% of them seen just once. Treatment of any kind had been given to no patient before thyroid surgery. The source material was blood. These TCRs come from a female donor with papillary thyroid cancer or a benign thyroid nodule (not recorded which). Some clones in this sample may be carry-over from other donors' samples.

This clone was counted many times. The chain links TRBV5-4 to TRBJ2-7, with TRBD2 identical over 10 bases. The V gene's germline CDR1 is SGHNT and CDR2 YYREEE (reference sequence). V was pared by 1 base and J by 5 bases, with 9 bases of the junction left unmatched. The CDR3 has 16 amino acids. This CDR3 is CASSLLGTSATNEQYF. The CDR3 nucleotides are TGTGCCAGCAGCTTGCTTGGGACTAGCGCGACCAACGAGCAGTACTTC.

A word on this clone: Given the absence of the conserved phenylalanine or tryptophan at the CDR3 end, a read error is likely. The chain employs TRBV19 and TRBJ1-2, with D perhaps TRBD1 (5 bases). CDR3 length equals 13 residues. Germline V CDR1 and CDR2: LNHDA, SQIVND (reference sequence). V shed 1 base and J shed 6 bases, with 9 bases lying between them. CDR3 protein: CASSIAQGDGYTL. The CDR3 nucleotides are TGTGCCAGTAGTATAGCTCAAGGGGATGGCTACACCCTC.

This clone was seen many times. The chain joins TRBV6-2 or TRBV6-3 to TRBJ2-5; D might be TRBD1 (6 bases). This CDR3 region has 15 residues. V was shortened by 0 bases and J by 2 bases, with 10 bases between the two germline ends. Germline assignment: CDR1 MNHEY and CDR2 SVGEGT. The CDR3, as DNA: TGTGCCAGCAGTTACTCACAAGGACAGCAAGAGACCCAGTACTTC. It encodes CASSYSQGQQETQYF.

The J gene is TRBJ2-3, the V gene TRBV6-1; 10 nucleotides agree with TRBD1. The CDR3 is made up of 15 amino acids. J lost 0 bases, V lost 5 bases, and 2 bases had no gene match. CDR1 and CDR2 (germline): MNHNS, SASEGT. CDR3 in DNA: TGTGCCAGCAGTAAGGACAGGGGGAGCACAGATACGCAGTATTTT. Amino acids: CASSKDRGSTDTQYF.

This clone was counted at least ten times. This chain uses TRBV20-1 with TRBJ2-1, with D perhaps TRBD2 (6 bases). Trimming removed 5 bases at V and 3 bases at J, with 17 bases between. CDR1 is DFQATT and CDR2 is SNEGSKA in the germline V gene (reference sequence). CDR3 length equals 15 residues. This chain's CDR3 is CSAWGVASVYNEQFF. The CDR3 DNA sequence: TGCAGTGCTTGGGGGGTGGCTTCGGTCTACAATGAGCAGTTCTTC.

This clone appeared many times. The chain combines TRBV29-1 with TRBJ2-7; D gene ambiguous. CDR1 is SQVTM and CDR2 is ANQGSEA in the germline V gene. The CDR3 contains 11 residues. V lost 1 base and J 6 bases, leaving 7 bases between the germline ends. The CDR3 here is CSVEGESEQYF. CDR3 DNA: TGCAGCGTTGAAGGAGAGAGCGAGCAGTACTTC.

This clone has just a few counts. V usage is TRBV5-4 and J usage is TRBJ2-5; 7 positions agree with TRBD2. The CDR3 spans 15 residues. With 4 bases clipped from V and 4 bases from J, the junction kept 10 bases outside the gene matches. Germline CDR1 reads SGHNT; CDR2 reads YYREEE (reference sequence). The CDR3 DNA is TGTGCCAGCAGCCCTGGCGGCGGGAGTGGAGAGACCCAGTACTTC. Translation: CASSPGGGSGETQYF.

This clone showed up many times. The chain employs TRBV7-9 and TRBJ1-4, with D tentatively TRBD1 (5 bases). This CDR3 contains 13 residues. CDR1 is SEHNR and CDR2 is FQNEAQ in the germline V gene (reference sequence). The ends were cut back, 5 bases at V and 6 bases at J, with 10 bases in the middle. The CDR3, as DNA: TGTGCCAGCAGCCAGGACACTTATGAAAAACTGTTTTTT. This sequence encodes CASSQDTYEKLFF.

This clone was observed at least ten times. The chain joins TRBV6-2 or TRBV6-3 to TRBJ1-5; D is unclear. V dropped 0 bases and J dropped 1 base, with 13 bases sitting between them. CDR1 and CDR2 (germline): MNHEY, SVGEGT. This CDR3 comprises 17 residues. CDR3 sequence reads: CASSYSGWRGSNQPQHF. The CDR3, as DNA: TGTGCCAGCAGTTACTCAGGGTGGAGAGGAAGCAATCAGCCCCAGCATTTT.

This clone was detected a few times. V usage is TRBV3-1 and J usage is TRBJ2-2; weak D call: TRBD2 (7 bases). Per the germline V gene, CDR1 is LGHDT and CDR2 is YNNKEL (reference sequence). Between the trimmed V and J ends, which lost 0 bases and 2 bases, there was a span of 13 bases. The CDR3 is made up of 17 amino acids. CDR3 sequence reads: CASSQDIGGLNTGELFF. In nucleotides, the CDR3 is TGTGCCAGCAGCCAAGATATCGGGGGGCTTAACACCGGGGAGCTGTTTTTT.

This clone has ten or more counts. The chain employs TRBV5-6 and TRBJ2-1, with 9 bases that match TRBD2. Per the germline V gene, CDR1 is SGHDT and CDR2 is YYEEEE. V was pared by 0 bases and J by 3 bases, with 13 bases of the junction left unmatched. The CDR3 spans 19 residues. CDR3 sequence reads: CASSLDPPIAGAFYNEQFF. The CDR3 DNA is TGTGCCAGCAGCTTGGATCCGCCCATAGCGGGAGCATTCTACAATGAGCAGTTCTTC.

The chain employs TRBV5-1 and TRBJ1-3; D is uncertain. Germline-derived CDR1 and CDR2 are SGHRS and YFSETQ. This CDR3 has 16 residues. V was shortened by 0 bases and J by 3 bases, with 13 bases between the two germline ends. CDR3 in amino acids: CASSLAGTRYGNTIYF. The CDR3 DNA sequence: TGCGCCAGCAGCTTGGCGGGAACCCGATATGGAAACACCATATATTTT.

The sample holds many counts of this clone. The J gene is TRBJ2-6, the V gene TRBV5-1, with D possibly matching TRBD1 (6 bases). Germline CDR1 SGHRS, CDR2 YFSETQ. This CDR3 spans 15 amino acids. V was clipped by 2 bases and J by 2 bases, with 8 bases between them. The CDR3, as DNA: TGCGCCAGCAGCTTTGACAGGACTGGGGCCAACGTCCTGACTTTC. Its protein is CASSFDRTGANVLTF.

This clone was detected ten times or more. The rearrangement joins TRBV7-8 to TRBJ1-1; the D gene is possibly TRBD1 (5 bases). Trimming removed 4 bases at V and 2 bases at J, with 8 bases between. From germline, CDR1 is SGHVS and CDR2 FQNEAQ. This CDR3 comprises 13 residues. CDR3 in amino acids: CASSYQGNTEAFF. The CDR3 coding sequence is TGTGCCAGCAGCTACCAGGGCAACACTGAAGCTTTCTTT. The whole variable domain, filled in from reference TRBV7-8 and TRBJ1-1, reads GAGVSQSPRYKVAKRGQDVALRCDPISGHVSLFWYQQALGQGPEFLTYFQNEAQLDKSGLPSDRFFAERPEGSVSTLKIQRTQQEDSAVYLCASSYQGNTEAFFGQGTRLTVV.

This clone was recorded a few times. The CDR3 sequence is CASASGHRELFF. The CDR3 coding sequence is TGTGCCAGCGCTAGCGGGCACCGTGAGCTGTTTTTT. This chain joins TRBV19 and TRBJ2-2, with TRBD2 matching over 8 bases. Germline V gene sequence: CDR1 LNHDA, CDR2 SQIVND (reference sequence). V was pared by 9 bases and J by 11 bases, with 8 bases of the junction left unmatched. The CDR3 is made up of 12 amino acids.

This clone was counted many times. The gene calls are TRBV28 and TRBJ1-1; D is unclear. This CDR3 has 12 residues. V was clipped by 3 bases and J by 10 bases, with 12 bases between them. Per the germline V gene, CDR1 is MDHEN and CDR2 is SYDVKM. The CDR3 protein is CASSLAGLVAFF. CDR3 nucleotides: TGTGCCAGCAGTTTGGCGGGCCTCGTAGCTTTCTTT.

This chain uses TRBV6-1 with TRBJ1-5; TRBD1 matches at 10 bases. The germline CDR1 and CDR2 sequences are MNHNS and SASEGT. The V gene end was trimmed by 5 bases and the J gene end by 4 bases; junction bases not matched to a gene: 8. The CDR3 sequence is 16 residues long. The chain's CDR3 is CASSPSGTGVNQPQHF. In DNA form, the CDR3 reads TGTGCCAGCAGTCCCTCCGGGACAGGGGTAAATCAGCCCCAGCATTTT.

This clone was recorded at least ten times. The chain couples TRBV7-8 to TRBJ1-1, with D possibly being TRBD1 (6 bases). Trimming took 5 bases from V and 8 from J, leaving 15 bases between them. CDR3 length equals 13 residues. CDR1 is SGHVS, CDR2 FQNEAQ, per germline. The CDR3 nucleotides read TGTGCCAGCAGCCCCAGACAGGACGTCGAAGCTTTCTTT. Residues: CASSPRQDVEAFF. The complete variable domain, with remaining parts taken from reference TRBV7-8 and TRBJ1-1, reads GAGVSQSPRYKVAKRGQDVALRCDPISGHVSLFWYQQALGQGPEFLTYFQNEAQLDKSGLPSDRFFAERPEGSVSTLKIQRTQQEDSAVYLCASSPRQDVEAFFGQGTRLTVV.

In this sample, this clone turned up many times. The V call is TRBV12-3 or TRBV12-4, the J call TRBJ2-1; D is perhaps TRBD1 (6 bases). Between the trimmed V and J ends, which lost 4 bases and 4 bases, there was a span of 17 bases. This CDR3 comprises 16 residues. CDR3 sequence reads: CASSSLRRGYYNEQFF. The CDR3 coding sequence is TGTGCCAGCAGTTCCCTGCGCAGGGGCTATTACAATGAGCAGTTCTTC.

This clone was picked up many times. V is TRBV7-3 and J is TRBJ2-2, with D perhaps TRBD2 (6 bases). From germline, CDR1 is SGHTA and CDR2 FQGTGA. This CDR3 is built from 18 residues. V lost 2 bases to trimming and J lost 2 bases, with 18 bases between them. CDR3 in amino acids: CASSLPGRTSRNTGELFF. In nucleotides, the CDR3 is TGTGCCAGCAGCTTACCGGGTCGAACTAGCCGCAACACCGGGGAGCTGTTTTTT.

In this sample, this clone turned up many times. The genes are TRBV20-1 and TRBJ2-7; TRBD2 matches 8 bases. This CDR3 region has 16 residues. V trimming: 0 bases; J trimming: 3 bases; junction bases outside the gene matches: 10. The germline CDR1 and CDR2 sequences are DFQATT and SNEGSKA (reference sequence). CDR3 residues: CSARDFSPGLVYEQYF. CDR3 DNA: TGCAGTGCTAGAGATTTTTCCCCGGGACTAGTCTACGAGCAGTACTTC.

In this sample, this clone turned up once. A much larger clone differs from this one at a single base, so this may be a read error. The CDR3 loop is CSVVLGRVGTEAFF. CDR3 DNA sequence: TGCAGCGTTGTCTTGGGGAGGGTGGGCACTGAAGCTTTCTTT. The genes are TRBV29-1 and TRBJ1-1, with D hard to call. Germline values: CDR1 SQVTM, CDR2 ANQGSEA. The CDR3 is made up of 14 amino acids. V lost 4 bases and J 4 bases, leaving 16 bases between the germline ends.

Worth noting for this clone: This clone may be a read error of a much larger clone one base away. This chain uses TRBV28 with TRBJ2-7; TRBD2 aligns across 10 bases. From germline, CDR1 is MDHEN and CDR2 SYDVKM. The CDR3 length is 17 residues. The CDR3 here is CASSFPTLAGASYKQYF. In nucleotides, the CDR3 is TGTGCCAGCAGTTTTCCGACCCTAGCGGGGGCGTCCTACAAGCAGTACTTC.

This clone was seen more than once but under ten times. The chain carries TRBV10-3 and TRBJ1-1, with a weak D call TRBD1 (5 bases). This CDR3 comprises 14 residues. Germline V gene data show CDR1 as ENHRY and CDR2 as SYGVKD. V gave up 4 bases and J gave up 0 bases, with 9 bases separating them. The CDR3 DNA sequence: TGTGCCATCAGTGCCGGGGCAATGAACACTGAAGCTTTCTTT. This gives the protein CAISAGAMNTEAFF.

This clone was seen many times. CDR3 protein: CASKPGELWTNEKLFF. The DNA for the CDR3 is TGTGCCAGCAAACCGGGGGAATTGTGGACTAATGAAAAACTGTTTTTT. The rearrangement uses TRBV28 and TRBJ1-4, with D perhaps TRBD1 (5 bases). Germline V gene sequence: CDR1 MDHEN, CDR2 SYDVKM. Trimming removed 7 bases from V and 2 bases from J, with 17 bases in between. There are 16 residues in the CDR3.